This TCR beta chain appears in the sequencing data of a study of blood T cell repertoires in COVID-19. Study-level information: The samples span acute and convalescent COVID-19 from the United States, Italy and Spain. PBMCs, B-cell-depleted T cells, or T cells provided the cDNA or gDNA that made up the material.

This clone was seen just once. CDR3 size: 18 residues. J was trimmed by 7 bases and V by 1 base; bases with no gene match: 17. CDR1 is SGHNT and CDR2 is YYREEE in the germline V gene (reference sequence). Original processing methods: Amplified reference gene primers provided the basis for estimating nucleated cell counts. Sequenced by immunoSEQ multiplex PCR; TCRdb stores in-frame clones only, minus some. The V and J calls and clone size come from that table; D and trimming were worked out from the DNA. The sample lists 35,000 to 45,000 clones, 80% to 90% occurring once. This TCR came from a human donor in a cohort sampled during active COVID-19. Material for sequencing was peripheral blood. The chain is built from TRBV5-4 and TRBJ1-2, with 9 bases that match TRBD1. The CDR3 sequence is CASSLTNPGQGLFGGYTF. The CDR3 DNA sequence: TGTGCCAGCAGCTTGACTAACCCGGGACAGGGCCTGTTTGGTGGCTACACCTTC.